The clone carrying this TCR beta chain turned up a few times. This record comes from a study of blood T cell repertoires in COVID-19. Germline V gives CDR1 GTSNPN, CDR2 SVGIG (reference sequence). V was pared by 2 bases and J by 5 bases, with 7 bases of the junction left unmatched. The CDR3 is 15 residues long. Original analysis: Nucleated cell number was recorded as an estimate derived from reference gene primer amplification. Sequencing used immunoSEQ multiplex PCR; TCRdb keeps in-frame clones, though not all of them. V and J calls and clone size follow that table, whereas D and trimming were derived from the DNA. The data show some 460,000 clones, around 90% seen once.

Sequenced material: PBMCs or T cells enriched from blood (not recorded which). The rearrangement links TRBV30 to TRBJ2-7; 12 nucleotides agree with TRBD2. The sequence derives from a woman aged 18-30 years with acute COVID-19. The CDR3 is CAWSLGLAGSNEQYF. Written as DNA, the CDR3 is TGTGCCTGGAGTCTTGGACTAGCGGGAAGTAACGAGCAGTACTTC.